These T cell receptor beta chains were read from a single sample in a study of blood T cell repertoires in COVID-19. The method was immunoSEQ multiplex PCR; TCRdb's version includes in-frame clones alone and lacks a portion of them. The data show some 490,000 clones, approximately 86% seen once. The specimen sequenced was PBMCs or T cells enriched from blood (not recorded which). These receptors originate from a woman aged 55-70 years who had recovered from COVID-19. The CDR3 runs from the conserved cysteine through the conserved F or W.

16 | TRBJ1-2 | TRBV6-5 | CASSSLGGASNYGYTF
13 | TRBJ1-6 | TRBV10-3 | CAITPSPNSPLHF
15 | TRBJ1-4 | TRBV2 | CASMNAGTVNEKLFF
13 | TRBJ1-1 | TRBV3-1/TRBV3-2 | CACKKDSRTEAFF
17 | TRBJ2-3 | TRBV5-1 | CASSLAAGGANTDTQYF
19 | TRBJ1-5 | TRBV21-1 | CASSKKEERSLPVNQPQHF
12 | TRBJ1-1 | TRBV29-1 | CSVGNGQTEAFF
12 | TRBJ1-2 | TRBV5-1 | CASSLDTYGYTF
16 | TRBJ1-2 | TRBV2 | CASSERDRAPNYGYTF
15 | TRBJ2-1 | TRBV2 | CASSHPPDSYNEQFF
16 | TRBJ1-1 | TRBV5-1 | CASSETPGPGGIEAFF
17 | TRBJ1-2 | TRBV3-1/TRBV3-2 | CASSQELGGRRNYGYTF
16 | TRBJ1-2 | TRBV18 | CASSPLTDRGNYGYTF
13 | TRBJ1-2 | TRBV18 | CASSPDRGHGYTF
13 | TRBJ1-2 | TRBV25-1 | CASSVGRSYGYTF
15 | TRBJ2-7 | TRBV19 | CASSLAGGTQYEQYF
13 | TRBJ2-1 | TRBV7-2 | CASRPKRWDEQFF
12 | TRBJ1-5 | TRBV2 | CASSAGNQPQHF
14 | TRBJ2-2 | TRBV24-1 | CATKDGGNTGELFF
15 | TRBJ1-4 | TRBV28 | CASSLGGEGNEKLFF
15 | TRBJ2-6 | TRBV7-6 | CASSIDSAGANVLTF
17 | TRBJ2-3 | TRBV13 | CASTTRRAQGLPDTQYF
11 | TRBJ2-5 | TRBV7-8 | CASSPRETQYF
19 | TRBJ2-2 | TRBV2 | CASSWTSGGKSANTGELFF
16 | TRBJ2-3 | TRBV10-1 | CASSEYRGGSTDTQYF
12 | TRBJ1-1 | TRBV2 | CATWTGRTEAFF
15 | TRBJ1-2 | TRBV5-4 | CASTLGVGANYGYTF
12 | TRBJ1-2 | TRBV3-1/TRBV3-2 | CASSQTAAGYTF
16 | TRBJ2-2 | TRBV5-1 | CATHEYSGGTAGELFF
13 | TRBJ2-5 | TRBV2 | CASSESSVGTQYF
14 | TRBJ2-5 | TRBV9 | CASSVGGGLETQYF
13 | TRBJ1-5 | TRBV7-2 | CASSLGAGQPQHF